This T cell receptor (beta chain) was documented in a study of cytomegalovirus exposure and HLA in healthy donors (dated by TCRdb to between 2016 and 2019). With respect to the entire study: An earlier analysis of roughly 570 of the donors reported approximately 300 Gb of sequence data and 117 million unique TCR beta sequences obtained from about 170 million T cells. In a later analysis, previously published TCR beta repertoires from 670 or so donors were re-analyzed and high-resolution HLA genotyping was added so that TCR occurrence patterns could be studied. In an earlier analysis of 500 to 650 of the donors, high-throughput TCR beta sequencing was used to judge whether each TCR beta V gene segment behaved as functional or pseudogenic. The later analysis used no new phenotypic data to find candidate immune exposures, relying instead on TCR beta sequences and their occurrence across donors. An early release that covered more than 550 HLA-typed donors contained around 300 gigabases of sequencing data and about 93 million unique TCR sequences. Donor age, sex, ethnicity and CMV serostatus were compiled alongside the repertoire data. Using immunosequencing, the study profiled T cell repertoires from 500 to 800 subjects and related those repertoires to cytomegalovirus serostatus. Of the roughly 400 genotyped donors, approximately 83% fell in the genetic ancestry cluster associated with self-reported Caucasian donors. HLA typing covered class I and class II loci at four-digit resolution. The study aimed to test whether cataloging public T cell receptors could reveal signatures of past pathogen exposure. Typing coverage differed by locus: A, B, C, DRB1 and DQB1 were typed in roughly 620-630 donors, DQA1 in 522, DPA1 in around 610, and DPB1 in around 490. Five DR-DQ haplotypes were treated as single units for association and clustering because of strong linkage in the cohort. Besides the first cohort of 666 subjects, a separate validation cohort made up of 90 to 150 different subjects was used. Among about 410 genotyped donors of the cohort, an average of around 250,000 unique TCR beta nucleotide sequences was sequenced per donor, of which approximately 18% were non-productive. Genome-wide SNP genotypes for about 65% of the 666 donors were used in a later genetic analysis, which treated that subset as a discovery cohort. Every repertoire in the discovery cohort had been generated on one and the same sequencing platform. High-throughput TCR immunosequencing, statistical association of individual TCRs with disease status, and machine learning were combined to predict cytomegalovirus infection status. Overall study results and their limits: A later genetic analysis associated a missense DCLRE1C variant with V-gene and J-gene trimming of TCR beta chains, and an independent cohort replicated the association. Cytomegalovirus status was reported to be diagnosed by the classifier with high specificity and sensitivity in both the original and validation cohorts. A later analysis found that most CMV-associated TCR beta chains appeared HLA-restricted, with HLA associations seemingly driven largely by CMV exposure. In an earlier analysis of about 600 of the donors, most TCR beta V segments appeared in productive rearrangements about 90% or about 30% of the time, broadly matching IMGT annotations. A later analysis found that HLA-associated TCR beta chains were more clonally expanded and had lower generation probabilities than equally common non-associated chains. Seventeen rarely observed V segments, including chromosome 9 orphons, were excluded from the earlier analysis of a few hundred of the donors because counts were too low. Some IMGT-functional V segments, including TRBV6-2 and TRBV6-3, could not be told apart with the 87-base-pair reads, so those segments were excluded. Presence/absence analyses assumed roughly uniform sequencing depth across donors, an assumption that may not hold. CMV serostatus was the only immune exposure information available for the cohort. The study gave a list of 150 to 200 TCR beta chains associated with cytomegalovirus. A later analysis associated 16,951 TCR beta sequences with specific HLA alleles at a false discovery rate of 0.05. Across donors, most TCR sequences were observed very rarely, whereas some public TCRs were present in many individuals. Linkage disequilibrium might explain the correlated functional status among segregating V segments, but an unknown experimental factor could not be ruled out. A further reported finding was that TCR beta sequences accurately predicted the HLA-A and HLA-B alleles for most subjects in the first cohort. Only TCR beta chains were sequenced in this cohort, and the absence of alpha or paired-chain data limited detectable features. In a later analysis, the rate of TCR association differed among HLA loci, with DRB1 alleles having the most associated TCRs and HLA-C alleles having the fewest. In vitro tests confirmed that a few of the cytomegalovirus-associated TCR beta chains recognize cytomegalovirus antigens. In a later analysis, several top co-occurrence clusters were reported to appear linked to parvovirus B19, influenza, CMV and Epstein-Barr virus. Compared with the approximately 720-donor mean, donors in an Asian-associated ancestry cluster had fewer N-insertions in productive TCRs, according to a later genetic analysis. The sequencing pipeline was judged likely to have produced a cluster of highly shared sequence variants as a technical artifact. Because HLA typing was missing for some donors at each locus, association tests included only the typed subset. According to the authors, the approach could potentially be generalized to other disease states and immunological phenotypes. Strong co-occurrence of HLA alleles, especially DR and DQ, made assigning TCR associations to individual alleles difficult.

The cohort comprised 710 or so healthy bone marrow donors. At the time of sampling, all cohort members were nominally healthy, though unrecorded immune exposures were likely present. The donor was CMV seropositive and belonged to the group of some 290 seropositive cohort members. Each donor provided a peripheral blood sample, and peripheral blood mononuclear cells were used for TCR beta sequencing. The Qiagen DNeasy Blood Extraction Kit was used to extract genomic DNA from the blood cell samples. The CDR3 runs 14 amino acids, cysteine and phenylalanine included. Kept here is only the CDR3 DNA, which spans 42 bases and is read in frame from base 1. CDR1 and CDR2 are drawn from the germline V gene (reference sequence): SEHNR, FQNEAQ. V drops 4 bases and J drops 3 bases, leaving 13 bases in between. To prepare the library, the immunoSEQ multiplex PCR assay was applied. For the multiplex PCR, a mixture combining 60 forward primers for TCR Vbeta segments and 13 reverse primers for TCR Jbeta segments was used. A multiplex PCR assay on genomic DNA amplified the CDR3 region of rearranged TCR beta genes. The amplified TCR beta libraries were sequenced on the Illumina HiSeq System as 87-base-pair reads. Per the source publication's procedure: A later analysis counted 75 million to 100 million unique TCR beta chains across the 666 repertoires, and around 12 million of these chains were shared by at least two donors. Raw reads were error-corrected and collapsed into unique sequences by a nearest-neighbor algorithm in which closely related sequences were merged to remove PCR and sequencing errors. CDR3 sequences were aligned to IMGT reference sequences to assign V, D and J gene segments. For a sequence to be retained, a match of at least six nucleotides was required to both a V gene segment and a J gene segment. Rearrangements were classified as productive when the CDR3 lacked stop codons and remained in frame with V and J, and all other rearrangements were classified as non-productive. Following IMGT convention, CDR3 was defined as the stretch from the second conserved V-encoded cysteine to the conserved J-encoded phenylalanine. The earlier analysis of 550 to 650 of the donors excluded any sequence lacking an unambiguous match to a single V gene segment. In an earlier analysis of a few hundred of the donors, V segments were called functional above 56.7% productive rearrangements and were called segregating when the between-donor standard deviation exceeded 5%. To diagnose cytomegalovirus status from the catalog of TCR beta chain sequences, a statistical classification framework was built. V and J gene assignment, in a later analysis, came from comparing TCR nucleotide sequences with IMGT/GENE-DB human TR gene sequences. The TCRdist pipeline was used in a later analysis to assign CDR3 sequences and most-parsimonious VDJ recombination scenarios. In a later analysis, every TCR beta chain was defined by the combination of its CDR3 amino acid sequence and its V-gene family, and reads without a unique V-gene family were dropped. In a later analysis, 550 to 650 highly shared, low-generation-probability nucleotide sequences were removed to address suspected cross-contamination and a sequencing artifact. In a later analysis, a clonal expansion index was calculated for each public chain from normalized within-repertoire ranks of inferred template counts. A later analysis computed generation probabilities with a VDJ recombination model fitted to out-of-frame rearrangements, and checked the results against IGoR. A later analysis scored TCR-TCR, TCR-HLA and TCR-CMV co-occurrence with hypergeometric tests, applying a repertoire-size bias correction to TCR pairs. In a later analysis, false discovery rates were estimated by permuting HLA or CMV assignments 20 times. In a later analysis, co-occurring TCRs were grouped with DBSCAN, and TCRdist sequence similarity was added when clustering was performed within HLA-allele-positive subsets. Repertoires with fewer than 30,000 or more than 120,000 public chains were left out of co-occurrence clustering, as were five repertoires with anomalous nucleotide sharing. TCRdb carries this immuneACCESS record with in-frame sequences only. Its versions omit some clonotypes, under half of them owing to an unresolved V gene in the studies checked, with the rest unexplained. That table is the source of V, J and clone size, and D and trimming were worked out from the DNA. This sample gives some 140,000 clones in total; approximately 80% of them show up just once. The top ten clonotypes cover 10% to 15% of the sample.

Details on this clone: Its recognized antigen is unknown. No much larger clonotype is one base removed from it; base qualities were not supplied.

The receptor's source is a man aged 25-45 years in good health and CMV-seropositive. The material sequenced was PBMCs. The sequence joins TRBV7-9 to TRBJ2-7; a weak D assignment points to TRBD1 (6 bases agree). Here the CDR3 is given as CASSSPQGFYEQYF. The bases are TGTGCCAGCAGCTCCCCACAGGGATTCTACGAGCAGTACTTC.